This entry describes one T cell receptor beta chain. This entry belongs to a study of CD8 T cells in Susac syndrome. The T cells that were sequenced for TCR beta were CD8+ and CD4+ cells from blood. Germline V CDR1 and CDR2: SEHNR, FQNEAQ (reference sequence). The germline V and J ends were trimmed by 1 base and 6 bases, with 9 bases remaining between them. The CDR3 is 14 amino acids. An input of roughly 0.5 to 1 ug of RNA was subjected to reverse transcription using random hexamers. Amplification of TCR beta CDR3 spanned 54 Vbeta and 13 Jbeta via immunoSEQ multiplex PCR. TCRdb recomputed calls from the immunoSEQ multiplex PCR reads with MiXCR, one row per CDR3 protein. Of under 200,000 distinct CDR3 sequences listed, 90% to 95% are singletons.

This TCR came from a human donor with Susac syndrome. The sample comprised CD4+ T cells from PBMCs. The rearrangement links TRBV7-9 to TRBJ2-2; D gene ambiguous. The CDR3 DNA reads TGTGCCAGCAGCTTAGATCTTCTGCCCGGGGAGCTGTTTTTT. As protein: CASSLDLLPGELFF.